This T cell receptor (beta chain) was captured in a study of T cells in Graves' hyperthyroidism and ophthalmopathy. Study-level information: Peripheral blood was acquired at first diagnosis, ahead of any therapy whatsoever.

TCR beta CDR3 region amplification was performed from RNA transcripts. First-round RT-PCR targeting the TCR CDR3 was performed with the HTBI primer set. One entry per CDR3 protein results from TCRdb running MiXCR on the multiplex PCR reads. This table has approximately 300,000 distinct CDR3 sequences, over 15% appearing once. Not enrolled were patients with uncontrolled infection, other autoimmune disease, pregnancy or lactation. The diagnostic basis comprised clinical symptoms, serum thyroxine and TRAb, thyroid ultrasound and orbital computed tomography. Trimming shortened V by 7 bases and J by 7 bases, and 29 bases separated the two germline ends. Germline CDR1 MDHEN, CDR2 SYDVKM. This CDR3 comprises 17 residues. This clonotype was observed at least ten times. What it binds is not known. Findings and caveats of the study: The model's output predicted ophthalmopathy at a median of roughly 6 months prior to onset.

The chain carries TRBV28 and TRBJ2-7; D may match TRBD1 or TRBD2 (5 bases each). The specimen sequenced was blood. This receptor was taken from a woman aged 60-75 years with Graves' ophthalmopathy. CDR3 residues: CASITTGAGPGNREQYF. CDR3 DNA: TGTGCCAGCATCACCACCGGGGCAGGTCCGGGAAATAGAGAGCAGTACTTC.